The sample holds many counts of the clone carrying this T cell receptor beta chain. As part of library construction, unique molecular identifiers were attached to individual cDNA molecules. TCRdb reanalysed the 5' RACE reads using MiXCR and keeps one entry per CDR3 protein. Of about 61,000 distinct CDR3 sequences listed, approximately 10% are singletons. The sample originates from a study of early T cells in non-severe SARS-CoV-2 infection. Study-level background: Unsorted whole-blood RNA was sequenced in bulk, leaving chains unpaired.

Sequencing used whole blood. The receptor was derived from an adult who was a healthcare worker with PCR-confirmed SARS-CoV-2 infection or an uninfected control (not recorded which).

The CDR3 DNA sequence: TGCGCCAGCAGCTCTGACGGGCGGGAACGGGAGACCCAGTACTTC. Translating it yields CASSSDGRERETQYF. This sequence joins TRBV10-1 and TRBJ2-5; a possible D gene is TRBD2 (6 bases). There are 15 residues in the CDR3. The germline CDR1 and CDR2 sequences are WNHNN and SYGVQD (reference sequence). V was trimmed by 6 bases and J by 5 bases, leaving 19 bases between them.